Here is one TCR beta chain with its context. These data are taken from a study of blood T cell repertoires in COVID-19. Data came from immunoSEQ multiplex PCR; TCRdb stores just in-frame clones and leaves some out. Of about 30,000 clones in the sample, 65% to 85% were seen once. Germline V gene data show CDR1 as KGHDR and CDR2 as SFDVKD. V gave up 4 bases and J gave up 8 bases; unmatched junction bases: 6. The CDR3 loop spans 13 amino acids. This clonotype was sampled from a man aged 65 to 85 with COVID-19, enrolled during active disease. The sequencing input was peripheral blood. The rearrangement joins TRBV24-1 to TRBJ1-1, with 7 bases lining up with TRBD1. In DNA form, the CDR3 reads TGTGCCACCAGTGACCCGACAGGGACGGAAGCTTTCTTT. It encodes CATSDPTGTEAFF.